The sequence of this T cell receptor (beta chain) was determined in a study of T-cell memory formation after mild COVID-19. The study, taken as a whole, reports: The authors did not confirm SARS-CoV-2 specificity of second-wave clones peaking day 37. The appearance of some responding clones in pre-infection memory suggested that cross-reactive memory joined.

Using constant-segment primers, 5'RACE produced TCR alpha and TCR beta cDNA libraries carrying sample barcodes and UMIs. MiXCR, run by TCRdb on the 5' RACE reads, gives a single entry per CDR3 protein. The top ten hold around a fifth of the sample, which has 350,000 to 450,000 distinct CDR3 sequences, 14% seen once. Germline V gene sequence: CDR1 SGHDN, CDR2 FVKESK. The CDR3 totals 12 residues. V was clipped by 1 base and J by 7 bases, with 7 bases between them. As concerns this clonotype: Its specificity is unknown.

The rearrangement links TRBV14 to TRBJ2-5; D is ambiguous. Specimen: PBMCs or a T cell subset sorted from them (not recorded which). The receptor comes from a man in his late teens or twenties who had mild COVID-19 (a few samples of this study predate the infection). Cell type and time point are not known. CDR3 loop: CASSQVYGTQYF. The DNA of the CDR3 is TGTGCCAGCAGCCAAGTGTATGGGACCCAGTACTTC.